The 9 T cell receptor beta chains presented below share a single source sample, sequenced in a study of spatial heterogeneity in lung cancer (dated by TCRdb to the late 2010s). Overall study results and their limits: The number of expanded intratumoral alpha and beta TCRs correlated with the tumor nonsynonymous mutation count.

The time point label on this specimen signifies: sample taken at primary tumor resection. These receptors have no identified antigens. The library came from 5' RACE. This sample was sequenced with a NextSeq 500. Through fastp at Q25 and MiXCR, TCRdb rebuilt clones from the public reads, retaining in-frame beta chains. Duplicate CDR3 protein sequences are folded into a single record with the most common DNA and genes. The sample table contains about 16,000 distinct CDR3 sequences; only one count was recorded for 5.5% to 6% of them. The ten largest clonotypes hold about 9.3% of the sample. This specimen was lung tumor tissue, taken at surgery. The origin of the receptors is a female donor with early-stage non-small cell lung cancer.

This clonotype was counted at least ten times. J is TRBJ2-1 and V is TRBV12-3 or TRBV12-4; D is uncertain. V was cut by 4 bases and J by 7 bases, with 14 bases left in between. CDR3 size: 14 residues. The CDR3: CASSSALLENEQFF. CDR3 nucleotide sequence: TGTGCCAGCAGTTCAGCTCTGTTAGAGAATGAGCAGTTCTTC.

This clonotype was found many times. The V gene is TRBV5-1, the J gene TRBJ2-1, with unresolved D. The CDR3 runs 12 residues. Per the germline V gene, CDR1 is SGHRS and CDR2 is YFSETQ. V was trimmed by 3 bases and J by 8 bases, leaving 9 bases between them. In nucleotides, the CDR3 is TGCGCCAGCAGCTCGCGATGGGATGAGCAGTTCTTC. It yields the protein CASSSRWDEQFF.

This clonotype came up many times. V usage is TRBV2 and J usage is TRBJ2-5; D perhaps matches TRBD2 (6 bases). This CDR3 region has 13 residues. Germline CDR1 is SNHLY and CDR2 is FYNNEI. Deletions cut 9 bases from V and 2 bases from J, with 13 bases between. CDR3 coding DNA: TGTGCCAGGGGGAGGCAGGGACAAGAGACCCAGTACTTC. Protein product: CARGRQGQETQYF. The full variable domain, completed using reference TRBV2 and TRBJ2-5, is EPEVTQTPSHQVTQMGQEVILRCVPISNHLYFYWYRQILGQKVEFLVSFYNNEISEKSEIFDDQFSVERPDGSNFTLKIRSTKLEDSAMYFCARGRQGQETQYFGPGTRLLVL.

In this sample, this clonotype turned up many times. The J gene is TRBJ2-6, the V gene TRBV5-5, with 7 bases aligning to TRBD1. Unmatched junction bases numbered 10, after V lost 4 bases and J lost 0 bases. The germline V gene has CDR1 SGHKS and CDR2 YYEKEE (reference sequence). The CDR3 has 18 residues. Here the CDR3 reads CASSLWDSKTSGANVLTF. For the CDR3, the DNA is TGTGCCAGCAGCCTATGGGACAGTAAAACCTCTGGGGCCAACGTCCTGACTTTC.

The sample holds many counts of this clonotype. This chain connects TRBV30 to TRBJ2-5; 8 nucleotides line up with TRBD1. This CDR3 contains 11 residues. Germline V gene sequence: CDR1 GTSNPN, CDR2 SVGIG (reference sequence). V was pared by 0 bases and J by 14 bases, with 5 bases of the junction left unmatched. CDR3 DNA: TGTGCCTGGAGTGTAGGGGACAGGAGCTACTTC. The encoded protein is CAWSVGDRSYF.

This clonotype was counted at least ten times. The chain combines TRBV7-9 with TRBJ2-7; a possible D gene is TRBD1 (6 bases). Trimming took 1 base from V and 3 from J, leaving 13 bases between them. The germline V gene has CDR1 SEHNR and CDR2 FQNEAQ (reference sequence). The CDR3 covers 15 residues. The CDR3 sequence: CASSLDGTRGYEQYF. The DNA of the CDR3 is TGTGCCAGCAGCTTAGATGGCACCAGGGGCTACGAGCAGTACTTC.

This clonotype was seen at least ten times. The chain employs TRBV5-4 and TRBJ2-5; weak D call: TRBD2 (6 bases). The CDR3 sequence is 16 residues long. Trimming cost V 2 bases and J 3 bases, with 17 bases left between them. Germline CDR1 reads SGHNT; CDR2 reads YYREEE (reference sequence). For the CDR3, the DNA is TGTGCCAGCAGCTTCGACGGGCGGGTAGCGGAAGAGACCCAGTACTTC. Residues: CASSFDGRVAEETQYF.

This clonotype was counted at least ten times. V gene TRBV7-9 combines with J gene TRBJ2-7, with unresolved D. The CDR3 length is 14 residues. CDR1 and CDR2 from the germline V gene are SEHNR and FQNEAQ (reference sequence). V dropped 5 bases and J dropped 4 bases, with 15 bases sitting between them. The CDR3 DNA sequence: TGTGCCAGCAGCCCCAGTGGCGGAATTTACGAGCAGTACTTC. This codes for CASSPSGGIYEQYF.

This clonotype is categorized as medium-sized (0.01 to 0.1%). This chain connects TRBV19 to TRBJ2-7; 11 bases line up with TRBD2. Germline assignment: CDR1 LNHDA and CDR2 SQIVND (reference sequence). With 5 bases clipped from V and 5 bases from J, the junction kept 8 bases outside the gene matches. The length of the CDR3 is 15 residues. The chain's CDR3 is CASSPTSGSYDEQYF. CDR3 DNA: TGTGCCAGTAGTCCCACTAGCGGGAGTTATGACGAGCAGTACTTC.